The 27 T cell receptor beta chains below come from one sample, sequenced in a study of blood T cell repertoires in COVID-19. Profiled with immunoSEQ multiplex PCR; TCRdb holds only in-frame clones, not every one. The sample gives around 200,000 clones, roughly nine tenths of which show up once; 0.72% is in the top ten. Sequenced material: peripheral blood. The origin of the receptors is a man aged 40-49 years with acute or convalescent COVID-19.

V and J are TRBV27 and TRBJ2-1; D is possibly TRBD1 (7 bases). The CDR3 sequence is 18 residues long. Trimming shortened V by 2 bases and J by 2 bases, and 19 bases separated the two germline ends. In germline, CDR1 is MNHEY, CDR2 SMNVEV (reference sequence). DNA of the CDR3: TGTGCCAGCAGTTTAGGGCGCGGGACAGCCTTAACCTACAATGAGCAGTTCTTC. It is translated as CASSLGRGTALTYNEQFF.

V usage is TRBV18 and J usage is TRBJ1-2; 8 bases fit TRBD1. The germline V gene encodes CDR1 KGHSH and CDR2 LQKENI. The CDR3 has 15 residues. V trimming: 2 bases; J trimming: 0 bases; junction bases outside the gene matches: 2. CDR3 residues: CASSPGTGANYGYTF. CDR3 DNA: TGTGCCAGCTCACCAGGGACAGGCGCTAACTATGGCTACACCTTC. Based on the CDR3 plus reference TRBV18 and TRBJ1-2, the full variable domain is NAGVMQNPRHLVRRRGQEARLRCSPMKGHSHVYWYRQLPEEGLKFMVYLQKENIIDESGMPKERFSAEFPKEGPSILRIQQVVRGDSAAYFCASSPGTGANYGYTFGSGTRLTVV.

This clone came up a few times. The rearrangement joins TRBV5-1 to TRBJ2-5; TRBD1 matches at 7 bases. CDR1 is SGHRS, CDR2 YFSETQ, per germline. There are 14 residues in the CDR3. The V and J ends lost 4 bases and 2 bases, in that order; junction bases with no gene match: 5. The CDR3 reads CASSPGTAQETQYF. CDR3 DNA: TGCGCCAGCAGCCCAGGGACAGCTCAAGAGACCCAGTACTTC.

CDR3 protein: CASSLVVYRPQHF. CDR3 nucleotide sequence: TGTGCCAGCAGTTTGGTGGTATATAGGCCCCAGCATTTT. The V gene is TRBV12-3 or TRBV12-4, the J gene TRBJ1-5; D is undetermined. CDR3 size: 13 residues. V lost 3 bases, J lost 9 bases, and 12 bases lay in between.

The CDR3 region has the DNA TGTGCCAGCAGTTTGGGGCAGGGCTGGCCCTACGAGCAGTACTTC. It codes for CASSLGQGWPYEQYF. This chain joins TRBV27 and TRBJ2-7, with D maybe TRBD1 (5 bases). Germline loops: CDR1 MNHEY, CDR2 SMNVEV (reference sequence). V was pared by 3 bases and J by 2 bases, with 14 bases between. CDR3 length: 15 amino acids.

This chain joins TRBV3-1 (or the pseudogene TRBV3-2) and TRBJ2-7; possibly TRBD2 for D (5 bases). The CDR3 covers 12 residues. V was trimmed by 4 bases and J by 7 bases, leaving 11 bases between them. Germline CDR1 is LGHDT and CDR2 is YNNKEL (reference sequence). The CDR3 loop is CASSPRGEEQYF. CDR3 DNA sequence: TGTGCCAGCAGCCCCCGGGGAGAAGAGCAGTACTTC.

V gene TRBV5-1 combines with J gene TRBJ2-3, with D perhaps matching TRBD1 (7 bases). The CDR3 runs 17 residues. Trimming pared 4 bases from V and 0 bases from J, leaving 18 bases between. Germline values: CDR1 SGHRS, CDR2 YFSETQ. DNA for the CDR3: TGCGCCAGCAGCACCAGACCACAGGGGACTAGCACAGATACGCAGTATTTT. It translates to CASSTRPQGTSTDTQYF.

The chain joins TRBV6-5 to TRBJ2-7, with D possibly TRBD1 on 6 matching bases. Germline lookup yields CDR1 MNHEY and CDR2 SVGAGI. The CDR3 sequence is 11 residues long. Deletions cut 10 bases from V and 3 bases from J, with 10 bases between. CDR3 DNA: TGTGCCACTTCGGACAGCTACGAGCAGTACTTC. Its protein is CATSDSYEQYF.

This chain joins TRBV28 and TRBJ1-2, with TRBD1 as a possible D gene (5 bases). Germline CDR1 and CDR2: MDHEN and SYDVKM. The ends were cut back, 8 bases at V and 6 bases at J, with 28 bases in the middle. CDR3 size: 17 residues. The CDR3 protein is CASHDPTAEGVVDGYTF. DNA of the CDR3: TGTGCCAGCCATGACCCCACCGCCGAAGGGGTGGTCGATGGCTACACCTTC.

V is TRBV6-5 and J is TRBJ2-7; no firm D call. CDR3 length: 15 amino acids. Deletions cut 2 bases from V and 5 bases from J, with 16 bases between. Germline CDR1 reads MNHEY; CDR2 reads SVGAGI. The CDR3, as DNA: TGTGCCAGCAGTTACCGACGGAACACTATGAACGAGCAGTACTTC. Encoded protein: CASSYRRNTMNEQYF.

A remark on this clone: The DNA is left out, because the CDR3 cannot be placed on it with certainty; the CDR3 is given as TCRdb lists it. The rearrangement uses TRBV6-5 and TRBJ1-5; the table gives TRBD1 as D, unverified against the DNA. Germline V gene lookup returns CDR1 MNHEY and CDR2 SVGAGI. The CDR3 length is 12 residues, termini included. The chain's CDR3 is CASGPEDSPSIF.

The rearrangement uses TRBV2 and TRBJ1-1; tentatively, D is TRBD1 (5 bases). The CDR3 covers 12 residues. V was shortened by 7 bases and J by 1 base, with 7 bases between the two germline ends. The germline V gene encodes CDR1 SNHLY and CDR2 FYNNEI. CDR3 DNA: TGTGCCAGCATAGGGGAGAACACTGAAGCTTTCTTT. Its protein product is CASIGENTEAFF.

The J gene is TRBJ1-2, the V gene TRBV19; D remains ambiguous. Germline-derived CDR1 and CDR2 are LNHDA and SQIVND (reference sequence). This CDR3 comprises 16 residues. With 1 base removed from V and 4 bases from J, the gap between germline ends came to 16 bases. The CDR3 nucleotides read TGTGCCAGTAGTATAGCGGGGAGCGGAGGCGGCTATGGCTACACCTTC. Residues: CASSIAGSGGGYGYTF.

This chain links TRBV10-2 with TRBJ2-2; 9 nucleotides align to TRBD1. The CDR3 is 14 amino acids. Germline V gene lookup returns CDR1 WSHSY and CDR2 SAAADI. Trimming removed 5 bases from V and 7 bases from J; junction bases left unmatched: 5. CDR3 nucleotide sequence: TGCGCCAGCAGTTGGGGGACAGGGCACGGGGAGCTGTTTTTT. This translates into CASSWGTGHGELFF.

The chain couples TRBV4-1 to TRBJ1-2; no firm D call. Trimming took 0 bases from V and 3 from J, leaving 5 bases between them. Germline loops: CDR1 MGHRA, CDR2 YSYEKL. The CDR3 spans 13 residues. This CDR3 is CASSQEADYGYTF. The CDR3 DNA reads as TGCGCCAGCAGCCAAGAAGCCGACTATGGCTACACCTTC.

The V and J genes are TRBV5-1 and TRBJ2-3, with a weak D call TRBD2 (6 bases). The V end lost 3 bases, the J end lost 5 bases, and 10 bases lay between the germline ends. The germline V gene has CDR1 SGHRS and CDR2 YFSETQ. The CDR3 sequence is 13 residues long. CDR3 residues: CASSSGDLDTQYF. The CDR3 nucleotides read TGCGCCAGCAGCTCGGGGGACTTAGATACGCAGTATTTT.

This clone was detected only once. This rearrangement joins TRBV7-8 to TRBJ2-7; D perhaps matches TRBD2 (5 bases). The CDR3 contains 18 residues. Trimming shortened V by 7 bases and J by 4 bases, and 29 bases separated the two germline ends. Germline V lookup: CDR1 SGHVS, CDR2 FQNEAQ. Here the CDR3 reads CASTRKSRERSVSYEQYF. DNA for the CDR3: TGTGCCAGCACCCGAAAAAGTAGGGAGAGGTCGGTTTCGTACGAGCAGTACTTC.

The chain carries TRBV3-1 (or the pseudogene TRBV3-2) and TRBJ2-1, with TRBD2 matching over 9 bases. This CDR3 contains 15 residues. Germline V gives CDR1 LGHDT, CDR2 YNNKEL (reference sequence). J gave up 10 bases and V 1 base, and 8 bases lay outside the gene matches. The CDR3 DNA sequence: TGTGCCAGCAGCCAAGGGATTAGCGGGAGTCAGGAGCAGTTCTTC. It encodes CASSQGISGSQEQFF.

CDR3 bases: TGTGCCAGCAGCCAAGATAACCAGGGGGCAACTAATGAAAAACTGTTTTTT. It is translated as CASSQDNQGATNEKLFF. This chain connects TRBV4-2 to TRBJ1-4, with TRBD1 identical over 7 bases. This CDR3 comprises 17 residues. J lost 0 bases, V lost 0 bases, and 4 bases had no gene match. CDR1 and CDR2 from the germline V gene are LGHNA and YNFKEQ.

This rearrangement joins TRBV7-9 to TRBJ2-7; D possibly corresponds to TRBD1 (5 bases). Trimming took 3 bases from V and 5 from J, leaving 8 bases between them. This CDR3 spans 12 amino acids. The germline V gene has CDR1 SEHNR and CDR2 FQNEAQ (reference sequence). CDR3 protein: CASSFGHNEQYF. CDR3 bases: TGTGCCAGCAGCTTTGGACATAACGAGCAGTACTTC.

The chain is built from TRBV6-5 and TRBJ1-1, with 7 bases fitting TRBD1. The CDR3 is 16 residues long. The germline gives CDR1 MNHEY, CDR2 SVGAGI. Germline trimming cut 2 bases from V and 5 bases from J; bases unmatched to any gene: 11. The CDR3 nucleotides read TGTGCCAGCAGTTACACAAAAGGACAGGTGCGGACTGAAGCTTTCTTT. As protein: CASSYTKGQVRTEAFF.

This clone was recorded only once. This chain joins TRBV18 and TRBJ1-5; a weak D match, TRBD1 (6 bases). Trimming took off 3 bases at V and 0 bases at J, with 12 bases between the two ends. CDR1 KGHSH and CDR2 LQKENI come from the germline V gene. This CDR3 is built from 16 residues. This chain's CDR3 is CASSPPGTYSNQPQHF. The DNA for the CDR3 is TGTGCCAGCTCACCCCCGGGGACATATAGCAATCAGCCCCAGCATTTT.

This chain connects TRBV27 to TRBJ1-2; a possible D gene is TRBD1 (6 bases). Looked up from germline, CDR1 is MNHEY and CDR2 is SMNVEV (reference sequence). There are 12 residues in the CDR3. Trimming removed 5 bases from V and 8 bases from J, with 12 bases in between. CDR3 protein: CASSTQGRGYTF. Written as DNA, the CDR3 is TGTGCCAGCAGTACCCAGGGGAGAGGCTACACCTTC.

This chain links TRBV18 with TRBJ1-1; D not resolved. CDR1 is KGHSH, CDR2 LQKENI, per germline. This CDR3 contains 13 residues. Trimming removed 2 bases at V and 6 bases at J, with 10 bases between. CDR3 residues: CASSPGQNAEAFF. The CDR3 DNA is TGTGCCAGCTCACCAGGGCAAAACGCTGAAGCTTTCTTT.

The genes are TRBV13 and TRBJ2-7; 9 nucleotides match TRBD1. Trimming at V came to 5 bases and at J to 4 bases, leaving 12 bases not matched to a gene. CDR3 length: 16 amino acids. Germline V CDR1 and CDR2: PRHDT, FYEKMQ (reference sequence). The CDR3 DNA reads as TGTGCCAGCAGCCCTATCCCCGGGACAGGGTATTACGAGCAGTACTTC. This sequence encodes CASSPIPGTGYYEQYF.

This rearrangement joins TRBV27 to TRBJ1-5; D gene uncertain. Germline CDR1 MNHEY, CDR2 SMNVEV (reference sequence). The V end lost 5 bases, the J end lost 3 bases, and 11 bases lay between the germline ends. The CDR3 is 14 residues long. The CDR3 loop is CASSLRGPNQPQHF. The CDR3 region has the DNA TGTGCCAGCAGTCTGAGAGGGCCCAATCAGCCCCAGCATTTT.

This chain links TRBV7-9 with TRBJ2-3, with 11 bases aligning to TRBD2. The CDR3 is 19 residues long. J lost 3 bases, V lost 4 bases, and 15 bases had no gene match. The germline V gene encodes CDR1 SEHNR and CDR2 FQNEAQ (reference sequence). The CDR3 coding sequence is TGTGCCAGCAGCTCCCAGAGGGCTTGGACTAGCGGGTTGACAGATACGCAGTATTTT. Its translation is CASSSQRAWTSGLTDTQYF.